Sequencing of this T cell receptor beta chain was carried out in a study of T cells in pancreatic ductal adenocarcinoma. Study findings and constraints: The resected pancreatic cancer cohort was biased toward the minority with early-stage disease. Tumor and blood clonality did not differ significantly, about 0.11 versus 0.066. Compared with tumor, blood showed more total productive templates and roughly 8-fold more clonotypes.

The selected patients with pancreatic ductal adenocarcinoma had surgery but no neoadjuvant therapy. A note on this clone: The antigen is not known.

The CDR3 loop spans 14 amino acids. In germline, CDR1 is MRHNA, CDR2 SNTAGT. V shed 3 bases and J shed 4 bases, with 10 bases lying between them. Measured with immunoSEQ multiplex PCR; TCRdb has only the in-frame clones, and not every one. The sample records 100,000 or so clones, 90% to 95% being singletons. The J gene is TRBJ2-1, the V gene TRBV6-4, with D possibly being TRBD1 (6 bases). The sample was PBMCs. This TCR was recovered from a human donor with pancreatic ductal adenocarcinoma. CDR3 loop: CASSEGGVYNEQFF. The CDR3 region has the DNA TGTGCCAGCAGTGAAGGGGGTGTTTACAATGAGCAGTTCTTC.